This T cell receptor beta chain was sequenced during a study of T cell repertoires in cytomegalovirus infection. Study summary: Evidence of both CMV infection and a matching HLA type came from public TCR beta signatures. Overall study results and limits: Public TCR beta family frequency separated CMV-and-HLA carriers, including in an independent cohort.

TCRdb redid the calling of the reads with MiXCR, one entry per CDR3 protein. This table has about 89,000 distinct CDR3 sequences, 25% to 30% appearing once. Notes on this clonotype: The target antigen is unknown.

CDR3 length: 14 residues. V dropped 5 bases and J dropped 7; count of bases not matched to a gene: 7. From germline, CDR1 is MNHEY and CDR2 SMNVEV (reference sequence). Source: CD8+ T cells from cultured PBMCs, taken from culture after CMV antigen stimulation. This chain uses TRBV27 with TRBJ1-1; 10 nucleotides agree with TRBD1. This receptor was identified in a human donor in good health (CMV status not recorded). Some clones in this sample may be carry-over from other donors' samples. CDR3 protein: CASSIDRGQVEAFF. As DNA, the CDR3 is TGTGCCAGCAGTATAGACAGGGGGCAGGTTGAAGCTTTCTTT.